This TCR beta chain was recovered during a study of cytomegalovirus exposure and HLA in healthy donors. This PCR relied on a set of 60 Vbeta primers and 13 Jbeta primers. Clones were read by immunoSEQ multiplex PCR, and TCRdb kept only the in-frame ones, dropping some. The table has under 200,000 clones, roughly 71% seen once. The CDR3 is 15 amino acids. Per the germline V gene, CDR1 is SEHNR and CDR2 is FQNEAQ (reference sequence). V was clipped by 5 bases and J by 5 bases, with 13 bases between them. The sequence was collected from a male donor in good health and CMV-seropositive. What was sequenced was PBMCs. The rearrangement joins TRBV7-9 to TRBJ1-6, with no clear D. The CDR3 nucleotides are TGTGCCAGCAGCGCGAGACTGGGTGATAATTCACCCCTCCACTTT. Protein: CASSARLGDNSPLHF. The whole variable domain, remainder taken from reference TRBV7-9 and TRBJ1-6, is DTGVSQNPRHKITKRGQNVTFRCDPISEHNRLYWYRQTLGQGPEFLTYFQNEAQLEKSRLLSDRFSAERPKGSFSTLEIQRTEQGDSAMYLCASSARLGDNSPLHFGNGTRLTVT.